A selection of T cell receptor beta chains follows, all from one sample in a study of blood T cells in healthy people across ages. In TCRdb, the 5' RACE reads were re-called with MiXCR into one record per CDR3 protein. The table has approximately 760,000 distinct CDR3 sequences, 25% seen once; the top ten hold 9.4%. This same sample was also taken into another study, of T cells of mothers and their children.

Sample: blood. The source is a boy aged 10-17 years in good health. CDR3s include the opening cysteine and the closing phenylalanine or tryptophan. The D gene is left open where the match is weak. Clone size is not always given. Where it is, it says once, few, many or a class for expanded clones.

>TRBD1|TRBV5-6|NA|TRBJ1-2
TGTGCCAGCGGGACAGCAGCTAACTATGGCTACACCTTC
CASGTAANYGYTF
>TRBD1|TRBV4-2|many|TRBJ2-2
TGTGCCAGCAGCCTAGACAGGGGGTTTAGCGGGGAGCTGTTTTTT
CASSLDRGFSGELFF
>TRBD2|TRBV29-1|NA|TRBJ2-1
TGCAGCGTTGAATCCTCGGGAGTTTTCGGGAGGAATGAGCAGTTCTTC
CSVESSGVFGRNEQFF
>NA|TRBV25-1|few|TRBJ2-7
TGTGCCAGCAGTGTCAGCGGGGAGCAGTACTTC
CASSVSGEQYF
>TRBD1|TRBV20-1|NA|TRBJ1-2
TGCAGTGCTAGAGATCCCCGGACAGGGTGGGGCTACACCTTC
CSARDPRTGWGYTF
>TRBD1|TRBV20-1|few|TRBJ2-7
TGCAGTGCTCCCCAGCCGGGACAGGGGTCCTACGAGCAGTACTTC
CSAPQPGQGSYEQYF
>TRBD1|TRBV29-1|NA|TRBJ2-1
TGCAGCGTGACCGGGACAGGTTACAATGAGCAGTTCTTC
CSVTGTGYNEQFF
>NA|TRBV3-1|few|TRBJ2-7
TGTGCCAGCAGCCAGACCCCGGAAAATACGGAGTACTTC
CASSQTPENTEYF
>NA|TRBV2|few|TRBJ2-3
TGTGCCAGCAGGTACCTCGGGATGAGCACAGATACGCAGTATTTT
CASRYLGMSTDTQYF
>TRBD2|TRBV5-6|NA|TRBJ2-7
TGTGCCAGCAGTCGGCCTAGCGGGAATATGGACTACGAGCAGTACTTC
CASSRPSGNMDYEQYF
>NA|TRBV10-3|NA|TRBJ1-6
TGTGCCATCAGTGCGGATCCAGGAGATTCACCCCACCACTTT
CAISADPGDSPHHF
>TRBD1|TRBV15|once|TRBJ1-1
TGTGCCACCAGCAGAGAATCAGGGGGCTTGGGCGACACTGAAGCTTTCTTT
CATSRESGGLGDTEAFF
>NA|TRBV24-1|few|TRBJ2-5
TGTGCCACCAGTGACGGAAACCAAGAGACCCAGTACTTC
CATSDGNQETQYF
>NA|TRBV15|NA|TRBJ2-1
TGTGCCACCAGCTCCGGGACCGGAAGCTCCTACAATGAGCAGTTCTTC
CATSSGTGSSYNEQFF
>NA|TRBV12-3/TRBV12-4|NA|TRBJ2-7
TGTGCCAGCAGTTTTGGTCAGGGGAACGAGCAGTACTTC
CASSFGQGNEQYF
>NA|TRBV27|NA|TRBJ2-1
TGTGCCAGCAGCCTACTTCGGGCTAGCCAGGATGAGCAGTTCTTC
CASSLLRASQDEQFF
>NA|TRBV5-6|NA|TRBJ2-5
TGTGCCAGCAGCTTGGTGGGAGAAGATGAGACCCAGTACTTC
CASSLVGEDETQYF
>NA|TRBV20-1|NA|TRBJ2-5
TGCAGTGCTAGCCCCCGACAGTATCAAGAGACCCAGTACTTC
CSASPRQYQETQYF
>NA|TRBV7-9|NA|TRBJ1-1
TGTGCCAGCAGCGTACTCGGGAGGGGCCCAACTGAAGCTTTCTTT
CASSVLGRGPTEAFF
>NA|TRBV25-1|few|TRBJ2-5
TGTGCCAGCAGACTAACGGGGGAGACCCAGTACTTC
CASRLTGETQYF
>NA|TRBV24-1|NA|TRBJ2-4
TGTGCCACCAGTGATTCCGGCAGTGGAGCCAAAAACATTCAGTACTTC
CATSDSGSGAKNIQYF
>TRBD2|TRBV20-1|few|TRBJ2-5
TGCAGTGCTAGAGATCAAGCGGGGGGGCGGGAGCAGTACTTC
CSARDQAGGREQYF
>NA|TRBV29-1|NA|TRBJ2-1
TGCAGCGCCTCTCTTTCAATCTCCTACAATGAGCAGTTCTTC
CSASLSISYNEQFF
>TRBD1|TRBV5-1|many|TRBJ2-5
TGCGCCAGCAGCTTGGGACAGGGCCAAGAGACCCAGTACTTC
CASSLGQGQETQYF
>NA|TRBV4-3|few|TRBJ1-4
TGCGCCAGCAGCCAGACCGGACAGCCCGGAAATGAAAAACTGTTTTTT
CASSQTGQPGNEKLFF
>NA|TRBV7-8|NA|TRBJ2-5
TGTGCCAGCAGCTTAAGGGAAGCCAAGACCCAGCACTTC
CASSLREAKTQHF
>NA|TRBV29-1|few|TRBJ2-7
TGCAGCGTGGGGGGATTCGGCGAGCAGTACTTC
CSVGGFGEQYF
>NA|TRBV13|few|TRBJ2-7
TGTGCCAGCAGCTATTCCTCAGACCGGACCTCCTACGAGCAGTACTTC
CASSYSSDRTSYEQYF
>NA|TRBV28|NA|TRBJ2-5
TGTGCCAGCAGTTTTCCGGGTGAGCAGTACTTC
CASSFPGEQYF
>TRBD1|TRBV5-1|few|TRBJ2-1
TGCGCCAGCAGCCCGGGACAGGGGTTCTATATCTGGGACTACAATGAGCAGTTCTTC
CASSPGQGFYIWDYNEQFF
>TRBD2|TRBV2|few|TRBJ2-5
TGTGCCAGCAGGCGACTAGCGGGACACCAAGAGACCCAGTACTTC
CASRRLAGHQETQYF
>TRBD1|TRBV15|few|TRBJ2-7
TGTGCCACCAGCAGGGACAGGGGAACCTACGAGCAGTACTTC
CATSRDRGTYEQYF
>NA|TRBV5-1|many|TRBJ2-5
TGCGCCAGCAGCCCCGATAGCCTCGGGACCCAGTACTTC
CASSPDSLGTQYF
>NA|TRBV28|few|TRBJ1-4
TGTGCCAGCAGTCCACCGACCGGGGGGCAGGAAAAACTGTTTTTT
CASSPPTGGQEKLFF
>NA|TRBV9|few|TRBJ2-5
TGTGCCAGCAGCCCCATATTCCAAGAGACCCAGTACTTC
CASSPIFQETQYF
>NA|TRBV7-9|NA|TRBJ2-1
TGTGCCAGCAGCGTACGACAGAGCTCCTACAATGAGCAGTTCTTC
CASSVRQSSYNEQFF
>NA|TRBV28|NA|TRBJ1-5
TGTGCCAGCAGTTTACTATCGGGGCGCAGCAATCAGCCCCAGCATTTT
CASSLLSGRSNQPQHF
>NA|TRBV28|few|TRBJ2-1
TGTGCCAGCAGCTCTGCGGGTGTAAATGAGCAGTTCTTC
CASSSAGVNEQFF
>TRBD2|TRBV19|NA|TRBJ2-2
TGTGCCAGTAGTATTCGACTAGCGGGAGGGCGGACCGGGGAGCTGTTTTTT
CASSIRLAGGRTGELFF
>NA|TRBV20-1|NA|TRBJ2-1
TGCGGTGCTATAACATTCCGGTCAACCTACAATGAGCAGTTCTTC
CGAITFRSTYNEQFF
>TRBD1|TRBV5-1|NA|TRBJ1-2
TGCGCCAGCAGCCTGGAAGGGGGCGCGTATGGCTACACCTTC
CASSLEGGAYGYTF
>NA|TRBV9|NA|TRBJ1-6
TGTGCCAGCAGTTCGGAGCGGGGCAGGGGAAATTCACCCCTCCACTTT
CASSSERGRGNSPLHF
>TRBD1|TRBV5-1|few|TRBJ2-7
TGCGCCAGCAGCGTAACAACAGGGGGCACCTACGAGCAGTACTTC
CASSVTTGGTYEQYF
>TRBD1|TRBV5-1|few|TRBJ2-7
TGCGCCAGCAGCGCCGGGACAGGGAACAATTACGAGCAGTACTTC
CASSAGTGNNYEQYF
>NA|TRBV4-1|few|TRBJ1-6
TGCGCCAGCAGCCAAGGAGGTGCACAGAATAATTCACCCCTCCACTTT
CASSQGGAQNNSPLHF
>NA|TRBV20-1|few|TRBJ1-5
TGCAGTGCTATAGGGGCCTACGCCCAGGATCAGCCCCAGCATTTT
CSAIGAYAQDQPQHF
>NA|TRBV11-2|few|TRBJ2-3
TGTGCCAGCAGCTTAGTCGCTGCGGGGGCCGTTTATACGCAGTATTTT
CASSLVAAGAVYTQYF
>TRBD2|TRBV19|NA|TRBJ2-5
TGTGCCAGTAGTGGCATCGGAGCGGGACGAGAGACCCAGTACTTC
CASSGIGAGRETQYF
>NA|TRBV2|NA|TRBJ2-5
TGTGCCAGCAGTGCTCGGGGGTGGGAGACCCAGTACTTC
CASSARGWETQYF
>TRBD2|TRBV11-2|few|TRBJ2-5
TGTGCCAGCAGCCATGGACTAGCGGTAATACAAGAGACCCAGTACTTC
CASSHGLAVIQETQYF
>NA|TRBV5-1|few|TRBJ2-1
TGCGCCAGCAGCGCCTCCCCCCGGACCAACAATGAGCAGTTCTTC
CASSASPRTNNEQFF
>NA|TRBV28|NA|TRBJ2-7
TGTGCCAGCAGCCCAAATCTGCGGAGTATCTACGAGCAGTACTTC
CASSPNLRSIYEQYF
>NA|TRBV29-1|few|TRBJ2-7
TGCAGCGTTGCGGGCACCGGAGAGCAGTACTTC
CSVAGTGEQYF
>NA|TRBV7-9|NA|TRBJ2-7
TGTGCCAGCAGCGCGGGACCCAAACCCTACGAGCAGTACTTC
CASSAGPKPYEQYF
>NA|TRBV10-3|few|TRBJ1-2
TGTGCCATCAGTGAAGTTTCCGGCGGCTACACCTTC
CAISEVSGGYTF
>NA|TRBV6-6|NA|TRBJ1-2
TGTGCCAGCAGTTCCCAGCACCGGGTCCCGGACTATGGCTACACCTTC
CASSSQHRVPDYGYTF